This entry lists 27 T cell receptor beta chains sequenced from one sample in a study of shared clonotypes between healthy human individuals. Libraries were prepared by immunoSEQ multiplex PCR; TCRdb keeps only in-frame clonotypes and omits some of them. The data show 550,000 to 800,000 clones, about 74% seen once. The sample comprised memory CD4+ T cells sorted from blood. Described subset: CD45RA-negative fraction. The receptors were gathered from a woman aged 30 to 39 in good health.

The rearrangement uses TRBV11-2 and TRBJ2-1; 12 nucleotides match TRBD2. The CDR3 is made up of 17 amino acids. The junction had 8 bases not matched to a gene; V was cut back by 1 base and J by 7 bases. Germline CDR1 and CDR2: SGHAT and FQNNGV. The CDR3 region is CASSLVSVTSGRNEQFF. The DNA for the CDR3 is TGTGCCAGCAGCTTAGTCAGTGTCACTAGCGGGAGGAATGAGCAGTTCTTC.

A word on this clone: The sample has other DNA sequences that encode this CDR3 too. The V and J genes are TRBV5-1 and TRBJ2-7; D gene unclear. The V gene's germline CDR1 is SGHRS and CDR2 YFSETQ. V lost 0 bases and J lost 6, with 10 bases in between. The CDR3 totals 13 residues. The CDR3 coding sequence is TGCGCCAGCAGCTTGGGTCCAGGCAGCGAGCAGTACTTC. Protein sequence: CASSLGPGSEQYF.

The chain has TRBV7-2 and TRBJ2-7, with D perhaps matching TRBD1 (6 bases). V was cut by 3 bases and J by 6 bases, with 18 bases left in between. This CDR3 is built from 15 residues. Per the germline V gene, CDR1 is SGHTA and CDR2 is FQGNSA. The CDR3 nucleotides read TGTGCCAGCAGCTTTGTCGGAGACAGGCGGCCCGAGCAGTACTTC. Amino acid sequence: CASSFVGDRRPEQYF.

This chain's CDR3 is CASSAQGNTGELFF. DNA for the CDR3: TGTGCCAGCAGTGCTCAGGGGAACACCGGGGAGCTGTTTTTT. The chain has TRBV2 and TRBJ2-2, with D perhaps TRBD1 (5 bases). The CDR3 covers 14 residues. CDR1 SNHLY and CDR2 FYNNEI come from the germline V gene. V was trimmed by 4 bases and J by 1 base, leaving 7 bases between them.

This clone turned up a few times. The CDR3 region has the DNA TGTGCCAGCAGTCCCGGGACTTCAAGAACCCTCGAGCAGTTCTTC. Translated, it gives CASSPGTSRTLEQFF. This chain uses TRBV2 with TRBJ2-1; the D gene is possibly TRBD2 (6 bases). CDR1 SNHLY and CDR2 FYNNEI come from the germline V gene. CDR3 length: 15 amino acids. Trimming left V 5 bases short and J 10 bases short, with 21 bases between.

CDR3 region: CASSFRGYEQYF. In DNA form, the CDR3 reads TGTGCCAGCAGCTTTCGCGGCTACGAGCAGTACTTC. The V and J genes are TRBV7-2 and TRBJ2-7; D gene ambiguous. V was pared by 3 bases and J by 3 bases, with 6 bases between. CDR3 length: 12 residues. Germline lookup yields CDR1 SGHTA and CDR2 FQGNSA.

This chain joins TRBV30 and TRBJ2-7; no clear D gene. Per germline, CDR1 GTSNPN and CDR2 SVGIG (reference sequence). The V end was cut by 3 bases, the J end by 6 bases, with 15 bases between. The CDR3 has 13 amino acids. As DNA, the CDR3 is TGTGCCTGGAGCTCCCAGAATCGTCGCGAGCAGTACTTC. Protein product: CAWSSQNRREQYF.

The chain has TRBV29-1 and TRBJ2-3; TRBD1 aligns across 7 bases. The CDR3 extends over 12 amino acids. Germline V gives CDR1 SQVTM, CDR2 ANQGSEA. V was clipped by 2 bases and J by 6 bases; unmatched bases: 2. The CDR3 sequence: CSVETGADTQYF. CDR3 coding DNA: TGCAGCGTTGAAACAGGGGCGGATACGCAGTATTTT.

The rearrangement links TRBV2 to TRBJ2-3, with 9 bases aligning to TRBD2. V lost 4 bases and J lost 3; bases outside the gene matches: 8. CDR3 length: 16 residues. The germline CDR1 and CDR2 sequences are SNHLY and FYNNEI. The CDR3 nucleotides are TGTGCCAGCAGTGGGTTAGCGGGAGTTGATACAGATACGCAGTATTTT. Protein: CASSGLAGVDTDTQYF.

The genes are TRBV7-8 and TRBJ1-5, with 10 bases identical to TRBD1. CDR3 length equals 14 residues. V lost 3 bases to trimming and J lost 6 bases; unmatched junction nucleotides: 2. Germline CDR1 and CDR2: SGHVS and FQNEAQ. The CDR3 nucleotides are TGTGCCAGCAGCTTGGGGACAGGGGTTCAGCCCCAGCATTTT. Residues: CASSLGTGVQPQHF.

This clone has a single count. The gene calls are TRBV10-3 and TRBJ2-2, with 9 bases aligning to TRBD2. This CDR3 spans 18 amino acids. Trimming at V came to 7 bases and at J to 0 bases, leaving 12 bases not matched to a gene. Looked up from germline, CDR1 is ENHRY and CDR2 is SYGVKD. CDR3 sequence reads: CAINPSSGNHANTGELFF. The CDR3 DNA sequence: TGTGCCATCAACCCGTCTAGCGGGAACCACGCGAACACCGGGGAGCTGTTTTTT.

This clone turned up a few times. This specimen includes other DNA sequences encoding the same CDR3. V gene TRBV5-5 combines with J gene TRBJ2-7, with TRBD1 matching over 9 bases. The length of the CDR3 is 14 residues. Germline V gene lookup returns CDR1 SGHKS and CDR2 YYEKEE (reference sequence). V gave up 5 bases and J gave up 2 bases; unmatched junction bases: 5. The CDR3 loop is CASSSGQGTYEQYF. CDR3 in DNA: TGTGCCAGCAGTTCTGGACAGGGGACCTACGAGCAGTACTTC.

This rearrangement joins TRBV9 to TRBJ2-2; D may match TRBD1 or TRBD2 (7 bases each). The CDR3 loop spans 15 amino acids. V shed 4 bases and J shed 7 bases, with 17 bases lying between them. Germline CDR1 is SGDLS and CDR2 is YYNGEE. The CDR3 loop is CASSPRGLADGELFF. The DNA for the CDR3 is TGTGCCAGCAGCCCGAGGGGGCTAGCGGACGGGGAGCTGTTTTTT.

In regard to this clone: The sample has other DNA sequences that encode this CDR3 too. The CDR3 nucleotides are TGCGCCAGCAGTTTAGCGGGAACCTCCTACGAGCAGTACTTC. This sequence encodes CASSLAGTSYEQYF. This chain uses TRBV5-1 with TRBJ2-7; 8 positions match TRBD2. This CDR3 contains 14 residues. With 5 bases clipped from V and 0 bases from J, the junction kept 4 bases outside the gene matches. Germline V gene data show CDR1 as SGHRS and CDR2 as YFSETQ.

This clone was seen a handful of times. V gene TRBV10-3 combines with J gene TRBJ1-2; the D is unclear. Germline CDR1 is ENHRY and CDR2 is SYGVKD. V lost 3 bases, J lost 1 base, and 12 bases lay in between. This CDR3 comprises 15 residues. CDR3 bases: TGTGCCATCAGTGAATCTGAATCCGGTAACTATGGCTACACCTTC. This sequence encodes CAISESESGNYGYTF.

This sequence joins TRBV5-4 and TRBJ1-6; D is uncertain. From germline, CDR1 is SGHNT and CDR2 YYREEE (reference sequence). Trimming took 0 bases from V and 7 from J, leaving 14 bases between them. The CDR3 sequence is 16 residues long. The CDR3 DNA is TGTGCCAGCAGCTTGGGTACCGGACGGGTAAATTCACCCCTCCACTTT. This gives the protein CASSLGTGRVNSPLHF. Looking up the rest from reference TRBV5-4 and TRBJ1-6 gives the full variable domain: ETGVTQSPTHLIKTRGQQVTLRCSSQSGHNTVSWYQQALGQGPQFIFQYYREEENGRGNFPPRFSGLQFPNYSSELNVNALELDDSALYLCASSLGTGRVNSPLHFGNGTRLTVT.

The chain has TRBV19 and TRBJ1-2, with 8 bases lining up with TRBD1. Per germline, CDR1 LNHDA and CDR2 SQIVND (reference sequence). The V and J ends lost 4 bases and 6 bases, in that order; junction bases with no gene match: 7. CDR3 size: 14 residues. For the CDR3, the DNA is TGTGCCAGTAGTAACCTATCAGGGGGCAATGGCTACACCTTC. As protein: CASSNLSGGNGYTF.

A few counts support this clone. This chain links TRBV20-1 with TRBJ1-1; 8 positions match TRBD1. The CDR3 covers 11 residues. V dropped 6 bases and J dropped 7; count of bases not matched to a gene: 4. Germline CDR1 reads DFQATT; CDR2 reads SNEGSKA (reference sequence). CDR3 sequence: CSARTGYEAFF. CDR3 nucleotides: TGCAGTGCGAGGACAGGGTATGAAGCTTTCTTT.

V and J are TRBV6-6 and TRBJ2-7, with 8 bases matching TRBD2. In germline, CDR1 is MNHNY, CDR2 SVGAGI (reference sequence). This CDR3 has 14 amino acids. Unmatched junction bases numbered 3, after V lost 2 bases and J lost 3 bases. CDR3 sequence (DNA): TGTGCCAGCAGTTACGGGACTAGTTACTACGAGCAGTACTTC. Protein product: CASSYGTSYYEQYF.

This clone was counted once. This rearrangement joins TRBV19 to TRBJ2-3; D remains unclear. The CDR3 has 14 residues. Between the trimmed V and J ends, which lost 0 bases and 1 base, there was a span of 5 bases. From germline, CDR1 is LNHDA and CDR2 SQIVND (reference sequence). As DNA, the CDR3 is TGTGCCAGTAGTATAGAACGGGGCACAGATACGCAGTATTTT. Translated, it gives CASSIERGTDTQYF.

J is TRBJ1-3 and V is TRBV30; TRBD1 might be the D (5 bases). From germline, CDR1 is GTSNPN and CDR2 SVGIG (reference sequence). The V end lost 4 bases, the J end lost 0 bases, and 10 bases lay between the germline ends. This CDR3 spans 14 amino acids. CDR3 residues: CAWKGLISGNTIYF. CDR3 coding DNA: TGTGCCTGGAAGGGACTTATCTCTGGAAACACCATATATTTT.

With respect to this clone: This specimen includes other DNA sequences encoding the same CDR3. This chain joins TRBV7-9 and TRBJ1-4; D may be TRBD1 (5 bases). The CDR3 has 13 amino acids. Germline CDR1 SEHNR, CDR2 FQNEAQ (reference sequence). V lost 0 bases and J lost 7, with 6 bases in between. CDR3 bases: TGTGCCAGCAGCTTAGCTGGGGGTGAAAAACTGTTTTTT. Translating it yields CASSLAGGEKLFF. The variable domain in full, with the rest retrieved from reference TRBV7-9 and TRBJ1-4, is DTGVSQNPRHKITKRGQNVTFRCDPISEHNRLYWYRQTLGQGPEFLTYFQNEAQLEKSRLLSDRFSAERPKGSFSTLEIQRTEQGDSAMYLCASSLAGGEKLFFGSGTQLSVL.

This clone was found a few times. The chain has TRBV7-9 and TRBJ2-3, with D unclear. The V end lost 5 bases, the J end lost 0 bases, and 12 bases lay between the germline ends. CDR1 SEHNR and CDR2 FQNEAQ come from the germline V gene (reference sequence). This CDR3 has 15 residues. This CDR3 is CASSHQKTSTDTQYF. CDR3 in DNA: TGTGCCAGCAGCCACCAGAAGACTAGCACAGATACGCAGTATTTT.

The chain recombines TRBV7-9 with TRBJ1-4, with TRBD1 as a possible D gene (5 bases). The CDR3 totals 15 residues. Per germline, CDR1 SEHNR and CDR2 FQNEAQ (reference sequence). V was pared by 3 bases and J by 7 bases, with 15 bases between. CDR3: CASSLESGTFEKLFF. CDR3 DNA sequence: TGTGCCAGCAGCTTGGAATCCGGGACGTTTGAAAAACTGTTTTTT.

The chain combines TRBV2 with TRBJ1-4; maybe TRBD1 (6 bases). Germline CDR1 SNHLY, CDR2 FYNNEI. Trimming took off 5 bases at V and 6 bases at J, with 13 bases between the two ends. This CDR3 region has 14 residues. CDR3 region: CASSSRGDDEKLFF. CDR3 sequence (DNA): TGTGCCAGCAGTTCGAGGGGGGACGATGAAAAACTGTTTTTT.

This clone was counted a single time. This chain joins TRBV5-1 and TRBJ2-7; D not resolved. Germline values: CDR1 SGHRS, CDR2 YFSETQ. Deletions cut 2 bases from V and 0 bases from J, with 9 bases between. This CDR3 is built from 14 residues. Here the CDR3 DNA reads TGCGCCAGCAGCTTTGGGGATACCTCCTACGAGCAGTACTTC. Its translation is CASSFGDTSYEQYF.

The chain combines TRBV19 with TRBJ1-1; D call uncertain. The CDR3 totals 15 residues. V lost 5 bases and J 6 bases, leaving 19 bases between the germline ends. CDR1 is LNHDA, CDR2 SQIVND, per germline (reference sequence). The CDR3 reads CASSFLPGSNAEAFF. DNA for the CDR3: TGTGCCAGTAGTTTTCTCCCCGGGAGCAACGCTGAAGCTTTCTTT.